A few counts support the clone carrying this T cell receptor (beta chain). The antigen is not known. The CDR3 loop spans 13 amino acids. Germline V CDR1 and CDR2: DFQATT, SNEGSKA (reference sequence). The V end was cut by 6 bases, the J end by 2 bases, with 14 bases between. This specimen comes from a study of CD8+CD57+ T cells in acquired aplastic anemia. Study-wide points: Common to patients and controls were around 30 CD8+ CDR3 sequences.

Whoever was chosen for sequencing had shown CD8+CD57+ cell expansion by flow cytometry. Diagnosis of severe acquired aplastic anemia applied to all patients. Profiles of TCR beta VDJ and CDR3 were generated from a genomic DNA template. TCRdb re-analysed the reads in MiXCR, keeping a single row per CDR3 protein. The sample has around 190,000 distinct CDR3 sequences, nearly 50% seen once. The chain carries TRBV20-1 and TRBJ2-7; the D gene is possibly TRBD2 (5 bases). The source material was sorted CD4+, CD8+, or CD8+CD57+ T cells (not recorded which) from PBMCs. The clonotype was recovered from a human donor with aplastic anemia. CDR3 residues: CSAVGPGTYEQYF. As DNA, the CDR3 is TGCAGTGCAGTTGGGCCCGGGACCTACGAGCAGTACTTC.